These 26 T cell receptor beta chains were sequenced from one sample in a study of T cell clonotyping in hematopoietic cell transplantation. Using immunoSEQ multiplex PCR, the repertoire was profiled, and TCRdb retains in-frame clones only, with some absent. The repertoire includes under 9,000 clones, 60% to 80% of them detected once, and roughly a fifth sits in the top ten. The sequencing used peripheral blood mononuclear cells, collected 100 days after allogeneic stem cell transplant. The receptor set was obtained from a male patient in his sixties who had an allogeneic stem cell transplant from an unrelated donor, so the T cells may come from the graft donor. Some clones in this sample may be carry-over from other donors' samples.

The gene calls are TRBV7-9 and TRBJ1-1, with D maybe TRBD1 (6 bases). CDR3 length equals 13 residues. V was trimmed by 6 bases and J by 4 bases, leaving 12 bases between them. CDR1 and CDR2 (germline): SEHNR, FQNEAQ (reference sequence). CDR3 DNA: TGTGCCAGCAGTCAGGGGTGGGCCACTGAAGCTTTCTTT. Translated, it gives CASSQGWATEAFF.

The gene calls are TRBV25-1 and TRBJ2-7, with D possibly matching TRBD2 (5 bases). V lost 3 bases to trimming and J lost 2 bases, with 11 bases between them. This CDR3 region has 14 residues. Germline CDR1 and CDR2: MGHDK and SYGVNS. The DNA for the CDR3 is TGTGCCAGCAGTGACTTCCAGAGGGCCTACGAGCAGTACTTC. Its translation is CASSDFQRAYEQYF.

CDR3 loop: CASTTVSYNEQFF. The CDR3 region has the DNA TGTGCCAGCACTACAGTCTCCTACAATGAGCAGTTCTTC. The chain uses TRBV6-1 and TRBJ2-1; no reliable D call. CDR1 is MNHNS and CDR2 is SASEGT in the germline V gene. V was shortened by 7 bases and J by 0 bases, with 7 bases between the two germline ends. This CDR3 is 13 amino acids long.

The chain carries TRBV11-3 and TRBJ1-1, with unresolved D. This CDR3 is 16 amino acids long. Trimming cost V 5 bases and J 5 bases, with 21 bases left between them. Germline values: CDR1 SGHNT, CDR2 YENEEA. CDR3 in DNA: TGTGCCAGCAGCACCGCGCCAATAGGAGTGGTTACTGAAGCTTTCTTT. It specifies CASSTAPIGVVTEAFF. The full variable domain, its missing parts supplied by reference TRBV11-3 and TRBJ1-1, is EAGVVQSPRYKIIEKKQPVAFWCNPISGHNTLYWYLQNLGQGPELLIRYENEEAVDDSQLPKDRFSAERLKGVDSTLKIQPAELGDSAVYLCASSTAPIGVVTEAFFGQGTRLTVV.

The chain uses TRBV12-5 and TRBJ2-1, with D unclear. Trimming pared 1 base from V and 10 bases from J, leaving 8 bases between. In germline, CDR1 is LGHNT, CDR2 FRNRAP. This CDR3 is built from 12 residues. CDR3 region: CASGLDFLEQFF. CDR3 nucleotide sequence: TGTGCTAGTGGTTTGGACTTCCTGGAGCAGTTCTTC.

J is TRBJ1-6 and V is TRBV5-1, with 9 bases aligning to TRBD1. Per the germline V gene, CDR1 is SGHRS and CDR2 is YFSETQ. This CDR3 contains 15 residues. V gave up 5 bases and J gave up 8 bases; unmatched junction bases: 8. The CDR3, as DNA: TGCGCCAGCAGAGACCCGGGACAGGGTGATTCACCCCTCCACTTT. Residues: CASRDPGQGDSPLHF. Using reference TRBV5-1 and TRBJ1-6 for the parts outside the CDR3, the full variable domain is KAGVTQTPRYLIKTRGQQVTLSCSPISGHRSVSWYQQTPGQGLQFLFEYFSETQRNKGNFPGRFSGRQFSNSRSEMNVSTLELGDSALYLCASRDPGQGDSPLHFGNGTRLTVT.

This chain joins TRBV29-1 and TRBJ2-5, with no clear D. The germline V gene encodes CDR1 SQVTM and CDR2 ANQGSEA. This CDR3 spans 17 amino acids. The V and J ends lost 1 base and 4 bases respectively, with 22 bases between them. The CDR3 DNA sequence: TGCAGCGTTGAAGCCCCACGAATCTACACGGTGGTAGAGACCCAGTACTTC. It is translated as CSVEAPRIYTVVETQYF.

There are a few counts of this clone. The V call is TRBV5-6, the J call TRBJ1-1, with D unclear. The CDR3 consists of 13 residues. Looked up from germline, CDR1 is SGHDT and CDR2 is YYEEEE. V was clipped by 1 base and J by 7 bases, with 11 bases between them. The CDR3: CASSLYTGFEAFF. In DNA, the CDR3 is TGTGCCAGCAGCTTGTACACTGGTTTTGAAGCTTTCTTT.

This clone was seen a few times. The chain is built from TRBV6-1 and TRBJ1-1, with D perhaps TRBD1 (5 bases). The CDR3 has 13 amino acids. Per the germline V gene, CDR1 is MNHNS and CDR2 is SASEGT. V dropped 6 bases and J dropped 7 bases, with 15 bases sitting between them. CDR3 amino acids: CASSSTGGIEAFF. The CDR3 DNA reads TGTGCCAGCAGCTCGACCGGGGGAATTGAAGCTTTCTTT.

V gene TRBV27 combines with J gene TRBJ2-7, with D maybe TRBD1 (6 bases). The CDR3 has 12 residues. The ends were cut back, 5 bases at V and 4 bases at J, with 9 bases in the middle. Germline V CDR1 and CDR2: MNHEY, SMNVEV (reference sequence). CDR3: CASSLQGYEQYF. The CDR3, as DNA: TGTGCCAGCAGTCTACAGGGTTACGAGCAGTACTTC.

This sequence joins TRBV12-5 and TRBJ1-2; TRBD1 is a possible D gene (6 bases). The CDR3 runs 15 residues. Germline CDR1 and CDR2: LGHNT and FRNRAP. Trimming removed 1 base from V and 8 bases from J, with 17 bases in between. This CDR3 is CASGLGNRAERGYTF. CDR3 bases: TGTGCTAGTGGTTTGGGCAACAGGGCCGAGCGGGGCTACACCTTC.

V and J are TRBV27 and TRBJ2-1; 10 bases align to TRBD2. Germline CDR1 reads MNHEY; CDR2 reads SMNVEV (reference sequence). The CDR3 has 17 amino acids. V trimming: 0 bases; J trimming: 2 bases; junction bases outside the gene matches: 4. CDR3 nucleotides: TGTGCCAGCAGTTTATCGTTAGGACTAGCGGCCTACAATGAGCAGTTCTTC. Its protein is CASSLSLGLAAYNEQFF.

This chain uses TRBV6-5 with TRBJ2-2; D is unresolved. The V end lost 2 bases, the J end lost 6 bases, and 4 bases lay between the germline ends. The CDR3 is 12 amino acids. Germline V gene lookup returns CDR1 MNHEY and CDR2 SVGAGI. The CDR3 DNA reads TGTGCCAGCAGTTACGGATCCGGGGAGCTGTTTTTT. As protein: CASSYGSGELFF.

This chain connects TRBV30 to TRBJ2-6; 11 positions agree with TRBD1. V was clipped by 5 bases and J by 0 bases; unmatched bases: 0. The CDR3 extends over 15 amino acids. Germline loops: CDR1 GTSNPN, CDR2 SVGIG (reference sequence). The CDR3 DNA is TGTGCCTGGGGGACAGGGGGCTCTGGGGCCAACGTCCTGACTTTC. It is translated as CAWGTGGSGANVLTF.

This clone is labeled as medium-sized (0.01 to 0.1%). The rearrangement uses TRBV5-4 and TRBJ2-3, with no clear D. Germline V CDR1 and CDR2: SGHNT, YYREEE (reference sequence). The CDR3 totals 12 residues. V was cut by 4 bases and J by 0 bases, with 3 bases left in between. The chain's CDR3 is CASSQSTDTQYF. Here the CDR3 DNA reads TGTGCCAGCAGCCAAAGCACAGATACGCAGTATTTT.

This clone was seen more than once but under ten times. This sequence joins TRBV5-1 and TRBJ2-3; the D is unclear. The V gene lost 4 bases and the J gene lost 4 bases, with 10 bases spanning the gap. From germline, CDR1 is SGHRS and CDR2 YFSETQ. This CDR3 region has 13 residues. The CDR3 region has the DNA TGCGCCAGCAGCCCCTTACTTTCAGATACGCAGTATTTT. Its translation is CASSPLLSDTQYF.

The V and J genes are TRBV4-1 and TRBJ2-7; 7 bases match TRBD1. In germline, CDR1 is MGHRA, CDR2 YSYEKL. V gave up 2 bases and J gave up 4 bases; unmatched junction bases: 8. This CDR3 region has 15 residues. This chain's CDR3 is CASSQSPVTGYEQYF. The CDR3 coding sequence is TGCGCCAGCAGCCAAAGTCCGGTGACAGGGTACGAGCAGTACTTC.

The chain has TRBV27 and TRBJ1-5; D is perhaps TRBD1 (6 bases). Germline V gene sequence: CDR1 MNHEY, CDR2 SMNVEV (reference sequence). The V end lost 4 bases, the J end lost 2 bases, and 21 bases lay between the germline ends. The CDR3 sequence is 18 residues long. The CDR3 loop reads CASSSNHYRTEGNQPQHF. The CDR3 DNA reads TGTGCCAGCAGTTCCAACCACTACAGGACAGAGGGCAATCAGCCCCAGCATTTT.

This clone was recorded once. This chain uses TRBV6-5 with TRBJ1-1; 8 nucleotides agree with TRBD1. Germline values: CDR1 MNHEY, CDR2 SVGAGI. The V segment lost 1 base and the J segment 4 bases; nucleotides outside the gene matches: 8. The CDR3 has 16 residues. In DNA form, the CDR3 reads TGTGCCAGCAGTTACTTCGGACAGGGCTCGAGCACTGAAGCTTTCTTT. This codes for CASSYFGQGSSTEAFF.

The table lists this clone with a count of one. The chain is built from TRBV30 and TRBJ2-7, with D maybe TRBD1 (5 bases). The ends were cut back, 0 bases at V and 4 bases at J, with 10 bases in the middle. In germline, CDR1 is GTSNPN, CDR2 SVGIG (reference sequence). The CDR3 covers 13 residues. This CDR3 is CAWSVQVMYEQYF. In DNA form, the CDR3 reads TGTGCCTGGAGTGTACAGGTTATGTACGAGCAGTACTTC.

As DNA, the CDR3 is TGCGCCAGCAGCTTTACGGGGGCCGATACGCAGTATTTT. It is translated as CASSFTGADTQYF. This chain uses TRBV5-1 with TRBJ2-3; D tentatively fits TRBD1 or TRBD2 (6 bases each). The CDR3 covers 13 residues. Germline CDR1 reads SGHRS; CDR2 reads YFSETQ. V dropped 2 bases and J dropped 6 bases, with 10 bases sitting between them.

In its sample, this clone was seen a few times. This chain links TRBV9 with TRBJ2-3; D gene ambiguous. V shed 3 bases and J shed 2 bases, with 10 bases lying between them. Per the germline V gene, CDR1 is SGDLS and CDR2 is YYNGEE. The CDR3 sequence is 14 residues long. CDR3 coding DNA: TGTGCCAGCAGCGCGGAAGGCTTCACAGATACGCAGTATTTT. This gives the protein CASSAEGFTDTQYF.

V gene TRBV27 combines with J gene TRBJ1-4; D remains unclear. Germline CDR1 is MNHEY and CDR2 is SMNVEV (reference sequence). V lost 3 bases and J lost 4, with 12 bases in between. The CDR3 runs 15 residues. CDR3 sequence: CASSFGQAINEKLFF. CDR3 DNA sequence: TGTGCCAGCAGTTTTGGGCAGGCAATTAATGAAAAACTGTTTTTT.

The chain recombines TRBV6-5 with TRBJ2-7; 10 bases agree with TRBD1. The CDR3 is made up of 14 amino acids. J was trimmed by 5 bases and V by 2 bases; bases with no gene match: 3. Germline CDR1 is MNHEY and CDR2 is SVGAGI. CDR3: CASSYRDRGHEQYF. The CDR3 nucleotides read TGTGCCAGCAGTTACAGGGACAGGGGCCACGAGCAGTACTTC.

This clone was seen a handful of times. The chain has TRBV5-8 and TRBJ1-1, with unresolved D. The V end lost 3 bases, the J end lost 3 bases, and 15 bases lay between the germline ends. Germline V gives CDR1 SGHTS, CDR2 YDEGEE. This CDR3 contains 15 residues. The CDR3 protein is CASSYETRAYTEAFF. As DNA, the CDR3 is TGTGCCAGCAGCTATGAGACTAGGGCTTACACTGAAGCTTTCTTT.

The chain has TRBV7-6 and TRBJ2-1, with D perhaps matching TRBD1 or TRBD2 (5 bases each). The CDR3 sequence is 14 residues long. CDR1 is SGHVS, CDR2 FNYEAQ, per germline. V gave up 2 bases and J gave up 9 bases, with 14 bases separating them. The CDR3 nucleotides are TGTGCCAGCAGCTTATCGCAGGGCCGGGGTGAGCAGTTCTTC. Amino acid sequence: CASSLSQGRGEQFF.